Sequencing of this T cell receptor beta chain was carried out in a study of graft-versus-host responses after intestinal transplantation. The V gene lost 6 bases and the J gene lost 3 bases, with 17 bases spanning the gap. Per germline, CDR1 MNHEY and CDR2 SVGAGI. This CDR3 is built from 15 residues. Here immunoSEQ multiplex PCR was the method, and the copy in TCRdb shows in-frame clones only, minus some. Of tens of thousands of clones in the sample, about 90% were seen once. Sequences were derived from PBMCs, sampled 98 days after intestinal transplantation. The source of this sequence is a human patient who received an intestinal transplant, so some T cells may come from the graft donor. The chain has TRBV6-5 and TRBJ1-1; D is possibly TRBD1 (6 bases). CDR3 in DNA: TGTGCCAGCAGCTCTTTAGAGGGGGATGACACTGAAGCTTTCTTT. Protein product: CASSSLEGDDTEAFF.